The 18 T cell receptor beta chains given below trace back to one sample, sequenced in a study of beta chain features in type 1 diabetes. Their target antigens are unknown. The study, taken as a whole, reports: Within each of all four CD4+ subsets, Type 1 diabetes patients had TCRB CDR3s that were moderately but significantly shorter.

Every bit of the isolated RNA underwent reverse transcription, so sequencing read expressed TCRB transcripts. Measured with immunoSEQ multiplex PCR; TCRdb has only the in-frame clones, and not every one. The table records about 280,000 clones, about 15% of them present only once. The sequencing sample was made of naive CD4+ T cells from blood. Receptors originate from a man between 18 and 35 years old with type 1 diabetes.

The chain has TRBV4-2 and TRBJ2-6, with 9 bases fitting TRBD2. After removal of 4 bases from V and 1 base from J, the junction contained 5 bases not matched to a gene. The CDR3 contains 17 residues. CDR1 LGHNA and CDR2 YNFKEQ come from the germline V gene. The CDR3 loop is CASSRSGRHSGANVLTF. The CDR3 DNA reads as TGTGCCAGCAGCCGAAGCGGGAGGCATTCTGGGGCCAACGTCCTGACTTTC.

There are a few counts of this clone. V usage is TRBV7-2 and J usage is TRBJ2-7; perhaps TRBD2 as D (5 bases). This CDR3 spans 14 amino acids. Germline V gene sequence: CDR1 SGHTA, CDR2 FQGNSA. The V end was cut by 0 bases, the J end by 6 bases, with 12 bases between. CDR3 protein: CASSLALTEGEQYF. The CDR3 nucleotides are TGTGCCAGCAGCTTAGCGCTAACTGAGGGCGAGCAGTACTTC.

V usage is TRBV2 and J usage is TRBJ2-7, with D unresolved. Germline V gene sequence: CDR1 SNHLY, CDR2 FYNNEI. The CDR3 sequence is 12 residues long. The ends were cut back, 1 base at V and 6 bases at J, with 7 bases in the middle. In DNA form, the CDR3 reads TGTGCCAGCAGTGAAGTTTTCCGCGAGCAGTACTTC. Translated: CASSEVFREQYF.

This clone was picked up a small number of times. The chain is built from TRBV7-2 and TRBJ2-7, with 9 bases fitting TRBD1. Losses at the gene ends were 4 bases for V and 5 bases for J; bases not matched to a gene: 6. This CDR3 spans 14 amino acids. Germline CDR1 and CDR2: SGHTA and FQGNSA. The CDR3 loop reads CASSWAGTGNEQYF. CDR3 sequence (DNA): TGTGCCAGCAGCTGGGCCGGGACAGGGAACGAGCAGTACTTC.

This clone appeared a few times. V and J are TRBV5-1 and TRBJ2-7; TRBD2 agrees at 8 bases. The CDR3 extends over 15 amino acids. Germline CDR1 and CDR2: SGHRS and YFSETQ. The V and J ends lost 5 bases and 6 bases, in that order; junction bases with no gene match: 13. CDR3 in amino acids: CASRPTGGRLAEQYF. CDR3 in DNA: TGCGCCAGCAGACCGACGGGCGGGAGGCTTGCCGAGCAGTACTTC.

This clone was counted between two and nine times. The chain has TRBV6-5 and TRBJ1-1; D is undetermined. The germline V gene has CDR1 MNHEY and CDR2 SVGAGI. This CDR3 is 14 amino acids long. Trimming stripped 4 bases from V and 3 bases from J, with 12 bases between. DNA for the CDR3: TGTGCCAGCAGTTCGGCCTCGGAGCACACTGAAGCTTTCTTT. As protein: CASSSASEHTEAFF.

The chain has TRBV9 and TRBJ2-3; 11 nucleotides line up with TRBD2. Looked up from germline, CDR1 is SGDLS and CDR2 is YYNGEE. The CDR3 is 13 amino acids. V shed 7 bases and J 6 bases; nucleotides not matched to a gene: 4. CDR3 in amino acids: CASGTSGGDTQYF. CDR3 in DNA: TGTGCCAGCGGTACTAGCGGGGGTGATACGCAGTATTTT.

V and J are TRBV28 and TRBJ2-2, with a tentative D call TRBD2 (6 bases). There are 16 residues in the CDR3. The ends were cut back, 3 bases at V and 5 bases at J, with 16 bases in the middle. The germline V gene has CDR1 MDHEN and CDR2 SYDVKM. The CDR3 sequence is CASSFNLPGRTGELFF. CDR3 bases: TGTGCCAGCAGTTTTAATTTGCCAGGGAGGACCGGGGAGCTGTTTTTT.

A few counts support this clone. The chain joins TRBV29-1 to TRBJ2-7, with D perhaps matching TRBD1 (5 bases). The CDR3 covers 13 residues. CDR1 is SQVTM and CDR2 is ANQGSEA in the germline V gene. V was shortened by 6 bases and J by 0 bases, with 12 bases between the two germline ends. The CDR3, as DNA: TGCAGCGTCGGACAAATGAGCTCCTACGAGCAGTACTTC. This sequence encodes CSVGQMSSYEQYF.

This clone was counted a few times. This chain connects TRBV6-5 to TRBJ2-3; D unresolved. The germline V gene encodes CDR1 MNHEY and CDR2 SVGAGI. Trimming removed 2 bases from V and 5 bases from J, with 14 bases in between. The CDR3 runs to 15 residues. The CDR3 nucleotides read TGTGCCAGCAGTTACACTGGGCTCCCCCAAGATACGCAGTATTTT. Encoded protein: CASSYTGLPQDTQYF.

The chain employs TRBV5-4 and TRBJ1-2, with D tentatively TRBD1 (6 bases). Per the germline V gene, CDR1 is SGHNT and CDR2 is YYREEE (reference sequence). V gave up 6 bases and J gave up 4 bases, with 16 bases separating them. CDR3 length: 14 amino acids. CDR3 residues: CASNLQGGVYGYTF. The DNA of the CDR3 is TGTGCCAGCAACCTTCAAGGGGGAGTCTATGGCTACACCTTC.

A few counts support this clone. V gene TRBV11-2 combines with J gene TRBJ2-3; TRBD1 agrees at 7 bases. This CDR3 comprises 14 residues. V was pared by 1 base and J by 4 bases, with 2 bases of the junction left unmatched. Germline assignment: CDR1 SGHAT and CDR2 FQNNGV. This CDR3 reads CASSLVQGADTQYF. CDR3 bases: TGTGCCAGCAGCTTAGTTCAGGGGGCAGATACGCAGTATTTT.

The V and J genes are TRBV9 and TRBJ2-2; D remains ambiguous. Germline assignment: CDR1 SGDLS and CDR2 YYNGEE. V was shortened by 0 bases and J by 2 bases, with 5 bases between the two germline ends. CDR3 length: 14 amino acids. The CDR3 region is CASSVDRNTGELFF. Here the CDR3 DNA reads TGTGCCAGCAGCGTAGATAGAAACACCGGGGAGCTGTTTTTT.

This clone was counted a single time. Here the CDR3 DNA reads TGTGCCAGCAGTTATGCTAGCTACGAGCAGTACTTC. This encodes CASSYASYEQYF. The V call is TRBV6-6, the J call TRBJ2-7; no reliable D call. V dropped 3 bases and J dropped 3 bases, with 6 bases sitting between them. CDR1 is MNHNY and CDR2 is SVGAGI in the germline V gene (reference sequence). The CDR3 loop spans 12 amino acids.

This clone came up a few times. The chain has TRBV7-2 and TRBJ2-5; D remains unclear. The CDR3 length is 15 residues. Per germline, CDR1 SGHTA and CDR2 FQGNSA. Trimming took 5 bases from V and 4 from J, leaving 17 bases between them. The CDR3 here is CASSPQMGPGETQYF. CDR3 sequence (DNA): TGTGCCAGCAGCCCGCAGATGGGCCCCGGAGAGACCCAGTACTTC.

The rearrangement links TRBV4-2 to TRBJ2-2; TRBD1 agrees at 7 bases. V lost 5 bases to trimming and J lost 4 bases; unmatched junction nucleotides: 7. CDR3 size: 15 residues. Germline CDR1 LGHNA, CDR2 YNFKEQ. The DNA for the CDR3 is TGTGCCAGCAGCATCGGACAGGCGATCACCGGGGAGCTGTTTTTT. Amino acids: CASSIGQAITGELFF.

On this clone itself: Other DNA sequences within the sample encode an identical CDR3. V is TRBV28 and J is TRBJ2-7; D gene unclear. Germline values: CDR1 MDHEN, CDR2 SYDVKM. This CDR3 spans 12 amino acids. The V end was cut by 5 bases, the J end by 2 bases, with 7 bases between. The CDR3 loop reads CASSSQTYEQYF. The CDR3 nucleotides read TGTGCCAGCAGTAGCCAAACCTACGAGCAGTACTTC.

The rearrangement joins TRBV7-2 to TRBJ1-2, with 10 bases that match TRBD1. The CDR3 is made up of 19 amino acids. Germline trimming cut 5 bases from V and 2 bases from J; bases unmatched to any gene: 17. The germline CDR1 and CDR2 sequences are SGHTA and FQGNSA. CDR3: CASSPMAGRTGGPNYGYTF. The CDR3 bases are TGTGCCAGCAGCCCGATGGCGGGGCGGACAGGGGGACCAAACTATGGCTACACCTTC.